What follows are 29 T cell receptor beta chains derived from one specimen sequenced in a study of blood T cells in healthy people across ages. Primed by a sample-barcoded 5' primer and a J-beta primer mix, a second PCR proceeded for 7 to 11 cycles. TCRdb fed the 5' RACE reads into MiXCR, producing one record per CDR3 protein. Here the sample spans around 1.5 million distinct CDR3 sequences, around 39% being singletons. The sample taken for sequencing was blood. These receptors were obtained from a woman aged 18-29 years in good health.

In this sample, this clonotype turned up a few times. The chain carries TRBV20-1 and TRBJ1-1; TRBD1 might be the D (6 bases). The CDR3 covers 15 residues. Germline-derived CDR1 and CDR2 are DFQATT and SNEGSKA (reference sequence). Trimming took 0 bases from V and 6 from J, leaving 17 bases between them. In DNA, the CDR3 is TGCAGTGCTAGAGAACCAGGGGCCCCTTTCTCTGAAGCTTTCTTT. Amino acid sequence: CSAREPGAPFSEAFF.

On this clonotype: One end of the junction does not line up with germline, which may come from a read error. V usage is TRBV20-1 and J usage is TRBJ1-5; 8 bases are a match to TRBD1. The CDR3 has 15 amino acids. Looked up from germline, CDR1 is DFQATT and CDR2 is SNEGSKA (reference sequence). CDR3 nucleotide sequence: TGCAGTGCTAGGCCCCCGGGACAGGACAATCGGCCCCAGCATTTT. It codes for CSARPPGQDNRPQHF.

DNA for the CDR3: TGCAGTGCCGCCCGCCCGCGGGATCAGAATGAGCAGTTCTTC. Its protein is CSAARPRDQNEQFF. The chain links TRBV20-1 to TRBJ2-1, with D possibly TRBD2 on 6 matching bases. Looked up from germline, CDR1 is DFQATT and CDR2 is SNEGSKA (reference sequence). V was trimmed by 6 bases and J by 7 bases, leaving 19 bases between them. CDR3 size: 14 residues.

This rearrangement joins TRBV24-1 to TRBJ1-4, with 7 positions matching TRBD1. Looked up from germline, CDR1 is KGHDR and CDR2 is SFDVKD. Trimming at V came to 8 bases and at J to 8 bases, leaving 25 bases not matched to a gene. The CDR3 runs 19 residues. CDR3 nucleotides: TGTGCCACCAAATTAAACCGACAGGGCTTTATGGCAAGGCGAGAAAAACTGTTTTTT. This sequence encodes CATKLNRQGFMARREKLFF.

The J gene is TRBJ2-3, the V gene TRBV29-1, with 11 bases that match TRBD2. The CDR3 runs to 15 residues. Germline V gene lookup returns CDR1 SQVTM and CDR2 ANQGSEA. Trimming at V came to 3 bases and at J to 8 bases, leaving 10 bases not matched to a gene. CDR3 sequence reads: CSVEGTSGNGGTQYF. CDR3 coding DNA: TGCAGCGTTGAGGGGACTAGCGGTAATGGGGGTACGCAGTATTTT.

This clonotype was seen a handful of times. The chain links TRBV6-5 to TRBJ2-1; unclear D gene. Trimming removed 0 bases at V and 9 bases at J, with 3 bases between. The CDR3 extends over 11 amino acids. CDR1 and CDR2 (germline): MNHEY, SVGAGI. CDR3 bases: TGTGCCAGCAGTTACTCAAGTGAGCAGTTCTTC. Translated: CASSYSSEQFF.

This clonotype showed up just once. The rearrangement uses TRBV29-1 and TRBJ1-5; 8 bases are shared with TRBD1. In germline, CDR1 is SQVTM, CDR2 ANQGSEA. The CDR3 sequence is 14 residues long. The ends lost 3 bases at V and 7 bases at J; junction bases unmatched: 8. CDR3 sequence (DNA): TGCAGCGTTGAGGGCCAGGGGGCTGGGCAGCCCCAGCATTTT. Translating gives CSVEGQGAGQPQHF.

The rearrangement joins TRBV9 to TRBJ1-2; D gene unclear. The germline V and J ends were trimmed by 4 bases and 1 base, with 17 bases remaining between them. Germline V gene lookup returns CDR1 SGDLS and CDR2 YYNGEE. The CDR3 extends over 16 amino acids. The CDR3 region has the DNA TGTGCCAGCAGCCCGCTCCCAAATCGGGATAACTATGGCTACACCTTC. It translates to CASSPLPNRDNYGYTF.

The table lists this clonotype with a count of one. The V and J genes are TRBV5-1 and TRBJ1-4; D unclear. The CDR3 is 14 amino acids. Trimming took off 1 base at V and 8 bases at J, with 12 bases between the two ends. Germline V CDR1 and CDR2: SGHRS, YFSETQ. The CDR3 bases are TGCGCCAGCAGCTTGAGGGAAAGTCGGGAAAAACTGTTTTTT. Its translation: CASSLRESREKLFF.

A few counts support this clonotype. The rearrangement uses TRBV12-3 or TRBV12-4 and TRBJ1-2; unclear D gene. Trimming pared 3 bases from V and 7 bases from J, leaving 3 bases between. This CDR3 is built from 10 residues. In DNA form, the CDR3 reads TGTGCCAGCAGTTTCGGTGGCTACACCTTC. Its protein product is CASSFGGYTF.

About this clonotype: An end of the junction does not agree with germline; a read error may underlie this. The genes are TRBV28 and TRBJ2-5; possible D gene TRBD2, 5 bases. The J call may not be correct, given that the DNA end is closer to TRBJ2-7. Germline values: CDR1 MDHEN, CDR2 SYDVKM. The CDR3 is 14 residues long. CDR3 DNA sequence: TGTACCAGCAGTTTGAAGCCTAGCATCCACGAGCAGTACTTC. This sequence encodes CTSSLKPSIHEQYF.

This clonotype has more than one count but fewer than ten. The chain links TRBV6-5 to TRBJ2-5; possibly TRBD1 or TRBD2 for D (6 bases each). The J call may be mistaken, given a closer DNA end match to TRBJ2-7. Germline CDR1 MNHEY, CDR2 SVGAGI. The CDR3 has 14 residues. CDR3: CASSYRAGEDEQYF. The CDR3 DNA sequence: TGTGCCAGCAGTTACAGGGCAGGGGAGGACGAGCAGTACTTC.

This clonotype was detected only once. The J gene is TRBJ1-1, the V gene TRBV2; D gene uncertain. From germline, CDR1 is SNHLY and CDR2 FYNNEI. The CDR3 covers 13 residues. Trimming stripped 2 bases from V and 11 bases from J, with 15 bases between. CDR3 in amino acids: CASSELGRWEAFF. In DNA, the CDR3 is TGTGCCAGCAGTGAATTGGGGAGATGGGAGGCTTTCTTT.

This clonotype was detected once. The chain recombines TRBV30 with TRBJ1-4; D is unresolved. The CDR3 contains 14 residues. From germline, CDR1 is GTSNPN and CDR2 SVGIG (reference sequence). V was cut by 1 base and J by 6 bases, with 12 bases left in between. CDR3: CAWSGWVWDEKLFF. CDR3 nucleotides: TGTGCCTGGAGTGGGTGGGTCTGGGATGAAAAACTGTTTTTT.

V gene TRBV21-1 combines with J gene TRBJ2-7. TRBV21-1 is an annotated pseudogene. The CDR3 loop spans 21 amino acids. CDR3 protein: CASSKALLTIRVLNRSYEQYF. CDR3 coding DNA: TGTGCCAGCAGCAAAGCGCTTTTGACGATAAGGGTACTCAACCGGTCCTACGAGCAGTACTTC.

This clonotype was observed a handful of times. The chain recombines TRBV4-1 with TRBJ2-2, with 7 bases that match TRBD2. Unmatched junction bases numbered 5, after V lost 4 bases and J lost 0 bases. Germline assignment: CDR1 MGHRA and CDR2 YSYEKL. This CDR3 has 16 amino acids. DNA of the CDR3: TGCGCCAGCAGCCGGGGACTAAAATCGAACACCGGGGAGCTGTTTTTT. Translated: CASSRGLKSNTGELFF.

V usage is TRBV20-1 and J usage is TRBJ2-3; D remains unclear. CDR1 is DFQATT and CDR2 is SNEGSKA in the germline V gene (reference sequence). Deletions cut 2 bases from V and 2 bases from J, with 11 bases between. This CDR3 comprises 14 residues. The CDR3 is CSARFPGATDTQYF. CDR3 sequence (DNA): TGCAGTGCTAGATTTCCAGGCGCCACAGATACGCAGTATTTT.

The genes are TRBV4-1 and TRBJ2-5, with D perhaps TRBD2 (6 bases). Germline V lookup: CDR1 MGHRA, CDR2 YSYEKL. The V and J ends lost 1 base and 13 bases respectively, with 13 bases between them. CDR3 size: 12 residues. DNA of the CDR3: TGCGCCAGCAGCCAAGTTTCCGGGAGAAGGTACTTC. Amino acids: CASSQVSGRRYF.

The CDR3 loop reads CSARDWGQANTGELFF. The CDR3 DNA follows: TGCAGTGCTAGAGACTGGGGACAGGCGAACACCGGGGAGCTGTTTTTT. The rearrangement joins TRBV20-1 to TRBJ2-2; the match to TRBD1 covers 8 bases. CDR3 length equals 16 residues. V shed 0 bases and J 0 bases; nucleotides not matched to a gene: 3. CDR1 and CDR2 from the germline V gene are DFQATT and SNEGSKA (reference sequence).

The rearrangement joins TRBV30 to TRBJ1-6; D gene ambiguous. This CDR3 has 14 amino acids. Trimming took off 2 bases at V and 3 bases at J, with 8 bases between the two ends. Germline CDR1 reads GTSNPN; CDR2 reads SVGIG (reference sequence). This CDR3 reads CAWSTGFYNSPLHF. CDR3 DNA sequence: TGTGCCTGGAGTACGGGTTTCTATAATTCACCCCTCCACTTT.

This CDR3 is CASSWDSAQPQHF. CDR3 nucleotides: TGTGCCAGCAGTTGGGACAGTGCTCAGCCCCAGCATTTT. The gene calls are TRBV2 and TRBJ1-5; 7 bases are a match to TRBD1. The CDR3 is 13 amino acids. Germline values: CDR1 SNHLY, CDR2 FYNNEI. J was trimmed by 6 bases and V by 5 bases; bases with no gene match: 4.

This chain connects TRBV18 to TRBJ2-7; perhaps TRBD1 as D (5 bases). Trimming shortened V by 3 bases and J by 5 bases, and 11 bases separated the two germline ends. The CDR3 runs to 13 residues. The V gene's germline CDR1 is KGHSH and CDR2 LQKENI. CDR3 amino acids: CASSPRQFDEQYF. For the CDR3, the DNA is TGTGCCAGCTCACCCCGACAGTTCGACGAGCAGTACTTC.

This CDR3 reads CASSLDRDTSYEQYF. CDR3 nucleotide sequence: TGTGCCAGCAGCTTAGATAGGGACACCTCCTACGAGCAGTACTTC. The chain links TRBV11-2 to TRBJ2-7; a weak D match, TRBD1 (6 bases). There are 15 residues in the CDR3. The V end was cut by 0 bases, the J end by 0 bases, with 9 bases between. The V gene's germline CDR1 is SGHAT and CDR2 FQNNGV.

The chain recombines TRBV20-1 with TRBJ1-1; D remains unclear. Germline lookup yields CDR1 DFQATT and CDR2 SNEGSKA (reference sequence). Trimming took off 5 bases at V and 3 bases at J, with 7 bases between the two ends. CDR3 length equals 11 residues. CDR3 bases: TGCAGTGCTTACTTCTACACTGAAGCTTTCTTT. Encoded protein: CSAYFYTEAFF.

In the case of this clonotype: One junction end disagrees with the germline gene, perhaps due to a read error. V is TRBV5-6 and J is TRBJ2-1; D may correspond to TRBD1 or TRBD2 (6 bases each). Germline V CDR1 and CDR2: SGHDT, YYEEEE. The length of the CDR3 is 15 residues. CDR3 region: CASRLGGQLTNEQFF. The CDR3 region has the DNA TGTGCCAGCAGATTGGGGGGACAACTCACCAATGAGCAGTTCTTC.

This clonotype was seen a handful of times. The chain is built from TRBV7-8 and TRBJ2-3; D might be TRBD2 (5 bases). Trimming stripped 0 bases from V and 2 bases from J, with 12 bases between. Germline V gene sequence: CDR1 SGHVS, CDR2 FQNEAQ. This CDR3 has 16 residues. CDR3 residues: CASSLAGGRDTDTQYF. The DNA of the CDR3 is TGTGCCAGCAGCTTAGCTGGCGGGCGCGACACAGATACGCAGTATTTT.

The genes are TRBV20-1 and TRBJ2-4; a possible D gene is TRBD2 (5 bases). The CDR3 length is 11 residues. CDR1 DFQATT and CDR2 SNEGSKA come from the germline V gene (reference sequence). V was trimmed by 6 bases and J by 8 bases, leaving 11 bases between them. The CDR3 DNA sequence: TGCAGTGCCCGGGATGGAGACATTCAGTACTTC. Protein: CSARDGDIQYF.

This clonotype was recorded many times. J is TRBJ2-5 and V is TRBV20-1, with TRBD2 matching 9 bases. Germline CDR1 DFQATT, CDR2 SNEGSKA (reference sequence). V was pared by 6 bases and J by 0 bases, with 11 bases of the junction left unmatched. The CDR3 loop spans 16 amino acids. The CDR3: CSAEGLTSGDQETQYF. The CDR3 coding sequence is TGCAGTGCCGAGGGGTTGACTAGCGGCGACCAAGAGACCCAGTACTTC.

This clonotype was seen more than once but under ten times. The rearrangement links TRBV27 to TRBJ2-5; D may correspond to TRBD1 or TRBD2 (5 bases each). V lost 7 bases to trimming and J lost 7 bases, with 34 bases between them. Germline loops: CDR1 MNHEY, CDR2 SMNVEV (reference sequence). CDR3 length: 19 amino acids. DNA for the CDR3: TGTGCCAGCATTCCCTCCGGCCGGGGTCGGGACGGTCTTCTGGGGACCCAGTACTTC. This codes for CASIPSGRGRDGLLGTQYF.